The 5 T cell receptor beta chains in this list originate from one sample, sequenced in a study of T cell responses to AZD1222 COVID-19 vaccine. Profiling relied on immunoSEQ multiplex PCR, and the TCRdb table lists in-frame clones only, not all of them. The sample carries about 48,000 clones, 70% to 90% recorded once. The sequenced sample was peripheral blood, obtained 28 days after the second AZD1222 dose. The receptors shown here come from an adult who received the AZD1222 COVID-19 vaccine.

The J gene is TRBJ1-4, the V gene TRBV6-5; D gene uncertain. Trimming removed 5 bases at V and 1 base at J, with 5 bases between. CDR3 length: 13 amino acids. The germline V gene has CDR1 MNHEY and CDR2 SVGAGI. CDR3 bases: TGTGCCAGCAGTCACAGAACTAATGAAAAACTGTTTTTT. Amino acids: CASSHRTNEKLFF.

The CDR3 sequence: CASIAGGNTGELFF. The DNA for the CDR3 is TGTGCCAGTATAGCGGGAGGCAACACCGGGGAGCTGTTTTTT. The V call is TRBV19, the J call TRBJ2-2; 10 nucleotides match TRBD2. V lost 7 bases and J lost 2; bases outside the gene matches: 1. This CDR3 is built from 14 residues. Germline V gene lookup returns CDR1 LNHDA and CDR2 SQIVND (reference sequence). Based on the CDR3 plus reference TRBV19 and TRBJ2-2, the full variable domain is DGGITQSPKYLFRKEGQNVTLSCEQNLNHDAMYWYRQDPGQGLRLIYYSQIVNDFQKGDIAEGYSVSREKKESFPLTVTSAQKNPTAFYLCASIAGGNTGELFFGEGSRLTVL.

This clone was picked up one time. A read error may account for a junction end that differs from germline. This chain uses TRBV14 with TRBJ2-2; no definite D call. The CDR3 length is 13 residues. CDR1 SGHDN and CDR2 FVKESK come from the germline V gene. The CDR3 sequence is CASNQGWAGELFF. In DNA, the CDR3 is TGTGCCAGCAACCAAGGCTGGGCCGGGGAGCTGTTTTTT.

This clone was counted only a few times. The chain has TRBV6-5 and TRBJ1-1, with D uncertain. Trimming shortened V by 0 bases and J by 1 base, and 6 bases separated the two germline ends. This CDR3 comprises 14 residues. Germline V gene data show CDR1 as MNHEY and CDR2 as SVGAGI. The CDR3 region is CASSYSGSNTEAFF. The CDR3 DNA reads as TGTGCCAGCAGTTACTCCGGGTCGAACACTGAAGCTTTCTTT.

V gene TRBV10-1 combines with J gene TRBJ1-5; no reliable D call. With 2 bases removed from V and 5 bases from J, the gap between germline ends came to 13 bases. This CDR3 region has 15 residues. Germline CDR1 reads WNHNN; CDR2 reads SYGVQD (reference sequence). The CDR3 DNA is TGCGCCAGCAGTGAGGTGGGAGGGCCCCATCAGCCCCAGCATTTT. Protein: CASSEVGGPHQPQHF.